This T cell receptor beta chain originates from a study of Ad26.COV2.S vaccination and SARS-CoV-2 variants. Findings and limits, study-wide: From the TCR breadth and depth analyses, total T cell responses may have been underestimated. Vaccinated individuals (as opposed to placebo recipients) had higher spike-specific TCR breadth.

V lost 1 base, J lost 11 bases, and 23 bases lay in between. Per the germline V gene, CDR1 is MGHRA and CDR2 is YSYEKL. The CDR3 has 16 amino acids. Only in-frame clones appear in the TCRdb table, and some are missing; sequencing was by immunoSEQ multiplex PCR. Among approximately 340,000 clones, approximately 90% were seen once, and the ten largest hold 3% to 5%. On this clone: The antigen is unknown.

The chain uses TRBV4-1 and TRBJ1-1, with D perhaps TRBD1 (6 bases). The material sequenced was peripheral blood, taken after recovery from COVID-19. This clonotype was obtained from a human donor who had recovered from COVID-19. In DNA, the CDR3 is TGCGCCAGCAGCCAAGGGTTCCTGGACGACCGAGGGGGGGCTTTCTTT. Protein sequence: CASSQGFLDDRGGAFF.